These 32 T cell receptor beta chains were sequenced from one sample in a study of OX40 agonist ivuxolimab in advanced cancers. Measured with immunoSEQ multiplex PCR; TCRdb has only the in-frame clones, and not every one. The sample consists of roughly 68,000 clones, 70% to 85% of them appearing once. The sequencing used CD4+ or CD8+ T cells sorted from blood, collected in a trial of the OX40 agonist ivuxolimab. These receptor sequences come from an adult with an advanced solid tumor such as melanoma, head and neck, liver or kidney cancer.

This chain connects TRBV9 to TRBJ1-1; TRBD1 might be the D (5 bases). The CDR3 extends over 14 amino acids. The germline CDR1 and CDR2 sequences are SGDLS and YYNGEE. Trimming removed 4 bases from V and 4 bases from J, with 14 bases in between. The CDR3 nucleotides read TGTGCCAGCAGCAGGGGTCGCAGGCCCACTGAAGCTTTCTTT. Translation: CASSRGRRPTEAFF.

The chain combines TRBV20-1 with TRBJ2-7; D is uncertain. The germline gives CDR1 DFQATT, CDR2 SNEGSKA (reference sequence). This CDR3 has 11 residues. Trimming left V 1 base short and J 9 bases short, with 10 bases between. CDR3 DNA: TGCAGTGCTAGAGCCCCGGGCGGGCAGTACTTC. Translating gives CSARAPGGQYF.

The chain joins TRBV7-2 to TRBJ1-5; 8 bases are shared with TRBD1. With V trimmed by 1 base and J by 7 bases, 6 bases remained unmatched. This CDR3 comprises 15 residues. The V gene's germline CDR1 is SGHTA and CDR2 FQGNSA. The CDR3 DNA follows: TGTGCCAGCAGCTTAGATCAGGGGGCACGGCAGCCCCAGCATTTT. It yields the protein CASSLDQGARQPQHF.

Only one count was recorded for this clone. The CDR3 DNA follows: TGTGCCAGCAGTGAGGTACAGGGGCCGCGTACGGGGCAGTACTTC. Protein sequence: CASSEVQGPRTGQYF. The chain couples TRBV6-1 to TRBJ2-7; the match to TRBD1 covers 7 bases. CDR3 length: 15 amino acids. The germline CDR1 and CDR2 sequences are MNHNS and SASEGT. The ends lost 3 bases at V and 9 bases at J; junction bases unmatched: 14.

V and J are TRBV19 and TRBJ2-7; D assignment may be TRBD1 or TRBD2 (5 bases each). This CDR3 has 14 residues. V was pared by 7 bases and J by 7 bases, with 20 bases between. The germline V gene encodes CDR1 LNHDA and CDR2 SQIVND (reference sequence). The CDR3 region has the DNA TGTGCCAGTACTGACCGGGACGCTCCTTTAGAGCAGTACTTC. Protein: CASTDRDAPLEQYF. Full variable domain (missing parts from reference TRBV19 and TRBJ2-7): DGGITQSPKYLFRKEGQNVTLSCEQNLNHDAMYWYRQDPGQGLRLIYYSQIVNDFQKGDIAEGYSVSREKKESFPLTVTSAQKNPTAFYLCASTDRDAPLEQYFGPGTRLTVT.

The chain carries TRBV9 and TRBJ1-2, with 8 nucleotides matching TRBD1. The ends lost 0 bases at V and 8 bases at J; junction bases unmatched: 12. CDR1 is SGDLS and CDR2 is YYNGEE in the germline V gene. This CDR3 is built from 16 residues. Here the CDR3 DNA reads TGTGCCAGCAGCGTAGCGGCTGGGCAGGGGGCGGCCGGCTACACCTTC. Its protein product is CASSVAAGQGAAGYTF.

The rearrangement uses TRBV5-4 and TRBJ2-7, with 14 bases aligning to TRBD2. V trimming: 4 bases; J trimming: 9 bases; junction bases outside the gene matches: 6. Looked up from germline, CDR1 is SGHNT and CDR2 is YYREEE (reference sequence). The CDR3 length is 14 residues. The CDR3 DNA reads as TGTGCCAGCAGCGCCGGGACTAGCGGGAGTACGCAGTACTTC. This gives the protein CASSAGTSGSTQYF.

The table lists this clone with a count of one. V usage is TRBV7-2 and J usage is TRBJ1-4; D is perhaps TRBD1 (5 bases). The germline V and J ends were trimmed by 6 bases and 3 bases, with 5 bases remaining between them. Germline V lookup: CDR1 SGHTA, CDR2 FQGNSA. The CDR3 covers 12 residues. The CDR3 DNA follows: TGTGCCAGCAGGACAGCTAATGAAAAACTGTTTTTT. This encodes CASRTANEKLFF.

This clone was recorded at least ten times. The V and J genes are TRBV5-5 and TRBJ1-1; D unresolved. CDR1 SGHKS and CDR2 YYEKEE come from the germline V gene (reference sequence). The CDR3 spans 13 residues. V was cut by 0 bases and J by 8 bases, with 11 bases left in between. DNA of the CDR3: TGTGCCAGCAGCTTGGAGGAGGGCAGAGAAGCTTTCTTT. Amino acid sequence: CASSLEEGREAFF.

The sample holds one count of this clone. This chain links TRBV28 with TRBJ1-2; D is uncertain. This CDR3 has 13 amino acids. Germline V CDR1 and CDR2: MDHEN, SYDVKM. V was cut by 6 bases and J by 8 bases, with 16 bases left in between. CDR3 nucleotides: TGTGCCAGCAGCCACAGTTCGAGAGGGGGCTACACCTTC. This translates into CASSHSSRGGYTF.

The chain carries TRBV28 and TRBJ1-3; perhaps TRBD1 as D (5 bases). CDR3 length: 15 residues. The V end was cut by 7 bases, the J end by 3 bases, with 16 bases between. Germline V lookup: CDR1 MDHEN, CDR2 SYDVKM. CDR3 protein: CASTIPGSGGNTIYF. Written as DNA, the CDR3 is TGTGCCAGCACTATCCCAGGGTCTGGTGGAAACACCATATATTTT.

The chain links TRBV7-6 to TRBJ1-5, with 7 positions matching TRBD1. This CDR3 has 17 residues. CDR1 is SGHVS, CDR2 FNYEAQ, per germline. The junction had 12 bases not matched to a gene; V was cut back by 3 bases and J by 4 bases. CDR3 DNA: TGTGCCAGCAGCTTTTTCCCCCGGGACAGCAGAAATCAGCCCCAGCATTTT. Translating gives CASSFFPRDSRNQPQHF.

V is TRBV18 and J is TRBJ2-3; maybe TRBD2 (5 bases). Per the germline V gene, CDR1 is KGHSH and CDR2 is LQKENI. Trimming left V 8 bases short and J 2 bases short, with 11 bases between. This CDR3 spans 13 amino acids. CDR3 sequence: CASEDFSTDTQYF. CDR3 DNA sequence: TGTGCCAGCGAGGACTTTTCCACAGATACGCAGTATTTT.

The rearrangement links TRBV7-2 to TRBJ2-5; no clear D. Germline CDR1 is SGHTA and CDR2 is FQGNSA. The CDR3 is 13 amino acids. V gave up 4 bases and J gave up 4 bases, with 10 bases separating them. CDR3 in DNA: TGTGCCAGCAGCTCGGCCCACGGAGAGACCCAGTACTTC. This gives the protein CASSSAHGETQYF. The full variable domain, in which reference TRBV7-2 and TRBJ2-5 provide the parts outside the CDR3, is GAGVSQSPSNKVTEKGKDVELRCDPISGHTALYWYRQSLGQGLEFLIYFQGNSAPDKSGLPSDRFSAERTGGSVSTLTIQRTQQEDSAVYLCASSSAHGETQYFGPGTRLLVL.

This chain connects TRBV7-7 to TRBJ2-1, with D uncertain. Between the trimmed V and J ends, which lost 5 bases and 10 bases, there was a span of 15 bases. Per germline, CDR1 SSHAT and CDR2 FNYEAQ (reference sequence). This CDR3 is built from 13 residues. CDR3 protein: CASSPSARREQFF. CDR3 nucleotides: TGTGCCAGCAGCCCCTCGGCGAGGCGGGAGCAGTTCTTC.

CDR3 region: CASSPFNSYEQYF. The CDR3 nucleotides read TGTGCCAGCTCACCCTTCAACTCCTACGAGCAGTACTTC. The chain is built from TRBV18 and TRBJ2-7; D unresolved. The V and J ends lost 3 bases and 0 bases respectively, with 6 bases between them. CDR1 KGHSH and CDR2 LQKENI come from the germline V gene. This CDR3 comprises 13 residues.

The CDR3: CASSLLEGNTEAFF. CDR3 coding DNA: TGTGCCAGCTCACTCCTGGAGGGGAATACTGAAGCTTTCTTT. The chain is built from TRBV18 and TRBJ1-1; perhaps TRBD1 as D (5 bases). V shed 4 bases and J shed 5 bases, with 14 bases lying between them. Germline V gene lookup returns CDR1 KGHSH and CDR2 LQKENI. This CDR3 region has 14 residues.

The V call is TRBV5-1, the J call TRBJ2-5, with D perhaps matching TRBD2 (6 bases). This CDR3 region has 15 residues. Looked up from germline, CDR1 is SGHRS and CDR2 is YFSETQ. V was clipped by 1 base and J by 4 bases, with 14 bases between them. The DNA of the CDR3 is TGCGCCAGCAGCTTGCTTTCGGGAGTCGGAGAGACCCAGTACTTC. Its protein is CASSLLSGVGETQYF.

The CDR3 bases are TGTGCCAGCAGCTTAGGAGGAGTGGGCACAGATACGCAGTATTTT. Translating it yields CASSLGGVGTDTQYF. This chain uses TRBV7-2 with TRBJ2-3; D gene ambiguous. This CDR3 is built from 15 residues. Between the trimmed V and J ends, which lost 1 base and 1 base, there was a span of 9 bases. The germline gives CDR1 SGHTA, CDR2 FQGNSA.

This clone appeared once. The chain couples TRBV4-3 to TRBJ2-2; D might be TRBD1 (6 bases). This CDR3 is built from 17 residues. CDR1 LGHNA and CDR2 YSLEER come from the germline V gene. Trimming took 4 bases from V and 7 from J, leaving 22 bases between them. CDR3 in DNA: TGCGCCAGCAGCCTAAGGGGTACAGCTCAGGGGAACGGGGAGCTGTTTTTT. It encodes CASSLRGTAQGNGELFF.

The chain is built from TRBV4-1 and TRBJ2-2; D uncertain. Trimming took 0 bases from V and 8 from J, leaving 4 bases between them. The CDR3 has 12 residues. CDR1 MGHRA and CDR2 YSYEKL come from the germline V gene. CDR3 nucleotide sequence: TGCGCCAGCAGCCAAGATCTGGGGGAGCTGTTTTTT. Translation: CASSQDLGELFF.

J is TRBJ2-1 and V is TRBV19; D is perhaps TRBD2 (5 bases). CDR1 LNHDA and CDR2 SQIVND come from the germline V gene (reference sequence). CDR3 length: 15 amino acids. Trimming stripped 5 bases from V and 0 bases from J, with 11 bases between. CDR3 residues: CASSQAATSYNEQFF. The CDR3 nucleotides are TGTGCCAGTAGTCAAGCGGCAACCTCCTACAATGAGCAGTTCTTC.

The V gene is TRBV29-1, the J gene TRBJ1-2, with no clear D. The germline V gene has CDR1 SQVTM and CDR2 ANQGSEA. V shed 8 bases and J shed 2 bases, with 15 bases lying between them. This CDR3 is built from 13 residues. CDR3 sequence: CSLVRPPNYGYTF. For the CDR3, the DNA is TGCAGCCTTGTACGGCCGCCCAACTATGGCTACACCTTC.

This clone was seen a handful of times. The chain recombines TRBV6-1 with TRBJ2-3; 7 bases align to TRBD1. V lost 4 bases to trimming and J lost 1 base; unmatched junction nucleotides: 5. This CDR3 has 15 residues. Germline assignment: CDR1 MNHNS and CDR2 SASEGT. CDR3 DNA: TGTGCCAGCAGTGCAACGGGACAGCGCACAGATACGCAGTATTTT. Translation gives CASSATGQRTDTQYF.

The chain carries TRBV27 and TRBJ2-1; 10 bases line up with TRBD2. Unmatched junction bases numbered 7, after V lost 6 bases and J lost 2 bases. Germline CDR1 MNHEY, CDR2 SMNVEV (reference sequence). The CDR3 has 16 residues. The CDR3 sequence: CASSMTSGSPYNEQFF. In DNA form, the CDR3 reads TGTGCCAGCAGCATGACTAGCGGGTCCCCCTACAATGAGCAGTTCTTC.

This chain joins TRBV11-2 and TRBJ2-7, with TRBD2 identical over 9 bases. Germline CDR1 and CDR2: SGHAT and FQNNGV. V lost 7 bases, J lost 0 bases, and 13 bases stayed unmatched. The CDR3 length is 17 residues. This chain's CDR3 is CASTLSGSSGTSYEQYF. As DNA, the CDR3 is TGTGCCAGCACCCTATCGGGTTCTAGCGGGACCTCCTACGAGCAGTACTTC.

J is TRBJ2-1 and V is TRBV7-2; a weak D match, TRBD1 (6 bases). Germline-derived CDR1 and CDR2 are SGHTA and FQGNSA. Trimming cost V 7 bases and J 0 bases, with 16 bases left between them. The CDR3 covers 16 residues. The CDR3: CASIIQGPSSYNEQFF. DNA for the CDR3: TGTGCCAGCATTATACAGGGCCCCAGCTCCTACAATGAGCAGTTCTTC.

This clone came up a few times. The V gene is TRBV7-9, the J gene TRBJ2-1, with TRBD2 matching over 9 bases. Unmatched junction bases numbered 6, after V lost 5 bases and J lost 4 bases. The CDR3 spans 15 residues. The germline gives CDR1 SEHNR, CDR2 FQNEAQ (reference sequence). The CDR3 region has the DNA TGTGCCAGCAGCCAACGTAGCGGGGGATACAATGAGCAGTTCTTC. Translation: CASSQRSGGYNEQFF.

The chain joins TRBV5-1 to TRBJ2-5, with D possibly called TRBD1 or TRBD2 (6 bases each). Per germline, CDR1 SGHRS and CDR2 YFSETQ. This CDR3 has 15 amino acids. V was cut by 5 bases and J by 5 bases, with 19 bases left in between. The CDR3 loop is CASRLGTTRGETQYF. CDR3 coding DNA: TGCGCCAGCAGGCTCGGGACAACCCGGGGGGAGACCCAGTACTTC.

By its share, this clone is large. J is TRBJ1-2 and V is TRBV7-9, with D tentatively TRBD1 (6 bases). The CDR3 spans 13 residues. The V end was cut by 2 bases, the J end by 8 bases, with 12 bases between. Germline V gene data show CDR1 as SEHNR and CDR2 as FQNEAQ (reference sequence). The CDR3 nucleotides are TGTGCCAGCAGCTTACCTGCAGGGGAAGGCTACACCTTC. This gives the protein CASSLPAGEGYTF.

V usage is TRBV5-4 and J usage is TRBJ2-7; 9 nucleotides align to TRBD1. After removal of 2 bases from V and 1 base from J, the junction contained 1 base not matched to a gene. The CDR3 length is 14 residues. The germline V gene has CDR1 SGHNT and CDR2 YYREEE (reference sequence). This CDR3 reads CASSFDRGSYEQYF. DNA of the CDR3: TGTGCCAGCAGCTTCGACAGGGGGTCCTACGAGCAGTACTTC.

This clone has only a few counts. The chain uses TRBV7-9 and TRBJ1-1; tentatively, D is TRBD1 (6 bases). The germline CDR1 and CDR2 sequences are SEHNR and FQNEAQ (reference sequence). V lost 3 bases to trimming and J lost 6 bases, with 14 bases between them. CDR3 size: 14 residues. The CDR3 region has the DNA TGTGCCAGCAGCTTGGGTGACAGGCTATCTGAAGCTTTCTTT. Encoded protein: CASSLGDRLSEAFF.